The source of this T cell receptor beta chain is a study of T cells in Graves' hyperthyroidism and ophthalmopathy (dated by TCRdb to about 2019). In the study overall: Peripheral blood samples were taken at the time of initial diagnosis, prior to any treatment. The study also compared thyroid tissue and blood T-cell repertoires from a handful of Graves' hyperthyroidism patients. Following sampling, methimazole starting at 30 mg daily was given to hyperthyroidism patients, and high-dose intravenous methylprednisolone was given to ophthalmopathy patients. Whether ophthalmopathy could be predicted prospectively was tested in an independent validation cohort made up of about 18 hyperthyroidism patients plus 17 patients who later progressed to ophthalmopathy. The paper reports TCR Vbeta CDR3 sequencing of 140 or so peripheral blood samples: around 41 ophthalmopathy, around 80 hyperthyroidism and about 17 progressor patients. For training and testing, the 110 or so patients in the discovery cohort were randomly divided in a 7:3 ratio. TCR V-J signatures able to tell the groups apart were searched for in a discovery cohort of some 100 patients, of whom more than 40 had Graves' ophthalmopathy and about 55 had stable Graves' hyperthyroidism. General findings and caveats noted by the study authors: Blood samples also contained most of the expanded thyroid clonotypes (frequency above 0.001), which suggests that blood repertoires may reflect thyroid immune responses. No statistical method was used to fix the sample size in advance, and group allocation was not hidden from the investigators. During validation, the model predicted progression to ophthalmopathy a median of about 6.3 months ahead of onset, with approximately 70% sensitivity and roughly 72% specificity. A 13 V-J signature model separated ophthalmopathy from stable hyperthyroidism, with around 88% sensitivity and about 81% specificity in cross-validation and 80%/75% in testing.

Many counts were recorded for this clonotype. No antigen is known for it. The input lacks base qualities; no much larger clone sits a single base away. Graves' hyperthyroidism was defined as stable when no progression to ophthalmopathy occurred over 18 months of follow-up. Hyperthyroidism patients were newly diagnosed, had a disease duration of under 2 months, and were aged 18 to 65 years. The study excluded patients with uncontrolled infections, other autoimmune diseases, pregnancy or lactation. Diagnoses relied on clinical symptoms, serum thyroxine and TRAb, thyroid ultrasound and orbital computed tomography. PBMCs were separated from under 11 ml of fresh peripheral blood using Ficoll-Paque density gradient centrifugation. Total RNA was extracted using Trizol reagent, and RNA quality was assessed on an Agilent 2100 Bioanalyzer. CDR1 and CDR2 were assigned from the germline V gene as MDHEN and SYDVKM. The CDR3, from cysteine to phenylalanine, totals 15 residues. Only the CDR3 DNA is retained, 45 bases long and in frame from the first base. The junction shows trimming of 2 bases on V and 0 bases on J, plus 11 bases between the germline ends.

Amplification of TCR beta CDR3 regions was carried out from RNA transcripts. A first-round RT-PCR of the TCR CDR3 used the HTBI primer set with the Qiagen OneStep RT-PCR kit. A second multiplex PCR round built the libraries, followed by size selection and purification. Paired-end sequencing of the libraries was performed with 100 bp reads on an Illumina HiSeq2000. In the original analysis: SOAPnuke was used to process the raw data, with reads discarded if the reads contained adapters or uncalled bases, had a mean Phred below 15, or lacked an exact constant-primer or identifier match. COPE v1.2.5 was used to merge high-quality paired reads, and clonotypes were defined as unique nucleotide sequences. MiTCR v1.1 was used to align clonotypes to the IMGT TRBV, TRBD and TRBJ reference segments. The analysis was restricted to V-J combinations with a frequency above 0.0001, which together covered 99.2% of the repertoires. The TCS score was defined as F50 (clonal expansion) divided by E x V (chaos), with BLOSUM62-based TCRdist calculated between CDR3 peptides within each V-J. Welch's t-statistics and random forest reduced approximately 520 V-J features to 13, which were used in a naive Bayes classifier (R e1071). TCRdb trimmed the raw reads at Q25, called clones with MiXCR and kept productive beta chains. Rows matching on CDR3 protein sequence are summarized as one entry with the most common DNA and genes. The V and J calls were not made by the authors but by TCRdb's processing. For this sample the table gives 700,000 or so distinct CDR3 sequences, of which about 15% were detected only once. Approximately 8.4% of the sample comes from the top ten.

The sequence links TRBV28 to TRBJ2-7; the D gene is not confidently resolved. The sample comprised blood. The source of this sequence is a man aged 18 to 29 with Graves' hyperthyroidism. The DNA sequence is as follows: TGTGCCAGCAGTTTAGACTTAACAAGCTCCTACGAGCAGTACTTC. This gives the protein CASSLDLTSSYEQYF. Reference TRBV28 and TRBJ2-7 proteins supply the regions before and after the CDR3; the full variable domain is: DVKVTQSSRYLVKRTGEKVFLECVQDMDHENMFWYRQDPGLGLRLIYFSYDVKMKEKGDIPEGYSVSREKKERFSLILESASTNQTSMYLCASSLDLTSSYEQYFGPGTRLTVT.